Each of the 12 T cell receptor beta chains below was sequenced from the same sample in a study of blood T cell repertoires in COVID-19. Here immunoSEQ multiplex PCR was the method, and the copy in TCRdb shows in-frame clones only, minus some. This table holds about 110,000 clones, around 79% found once. The sequenced material came from peripheral blood. These receptors all stem from a man aged 65 to 85 with active or convalescent COVID-19.

This chain connects TRBV11-2 to TRBJ1-1; D gene unclear. V dropped 5 bases and J dropped 0 bases, with 7 bases sitting between them. The CDR3 totals 13 residues. Germline CDR1 and CDR2: SGHAT and FQNNGV. Written as DNA, the CDR3 is TGTGCCAGCAGCGACACGCTGAACACTGAAGCTTTCTTT. Amino acid sequence: CASSDTLNTEAFF.

The gene calls are TRBV2 and TRBJ2-1, with D unresolved. V shed 2 bases and J shed 6 bases, with 8 bases lying between them. This CDR3 has 13 amino acids. Germline V gene sequence: CDR1 SNHLY, CDR2 FYNNEI. CDR3 bases: TGTGCCAGCAGTGAAACTGGTTCCAATGAGCAGTTCTTC. It translates to CASSETGSNEQFF.

This clone was counted once. The rearrangement links TRBV19 to TRBJ1-1; the match to TRBD1 covers 7 bases. CDR1 is LNHDA and CDR2 is SQIVND in the germline V gene (reference sequence). V was pared by 5 bases and J by 4 bases, with 7 bases of the junction left unmatched. The CDR3 is made up of 14 amino acids. CDR3 nucleotide sequence: TGTGCCAGTAGTTCACAGGGGAGCCTCACTGAAGCTTTCTTT. This translates into CASSSQGSLTEAFF.

This sequence joins TRBV24-1 and TRBJ2-7, with unresolved D. V was pared by 7 bases and J by 3 bases, with 9 bases between. This CDR3 has 12 amino acids. Germline loops: CDR1 KGHDR, CDR2 SFDVKD. CDR3 DNA sequence: TGTGCCACCAGCCCGTCAGGCTACGAGCAGTACTTC. Translating it yields CATSPSGYEQYF.

The V gene is TRBV7-3, the J gene TRBJ1-2; possibly TRBD1 for D (5 bases). V was trimmed by 0 bases and J by 4 bases, leaving 12 bases between them. The CDR3 is 15 amino acids. CDR1 and CDR2 from the germline V gene are SGHTA and FQGTGA. The CDR3 bases are TGTGCCAGCAGCTTAACGGGAGGAGGGGTCTATGGCTACACCTTC. Translated: CASSLTGGGVYGYTF.

This clone occurred many times. The J gene is TRBJ2-1, the V gene TRBV28; 9 bases line up with TRBD2. Germline loops: CDR1 MDHEN, CDR2 SYDVKM. The length of the CDR3 is 15 residues. V lost 4 bases, J lost 8 bases, and 9 bases stayed unmatched. The CDR3 coding sequence is TGTGCCAGCAGTTCTTTCCTTAGCGGGAGCCATGAGCAGTTCTTC. Translated, it gives CASSSFLSGSHEQFF.

The table lists this clone with a few counts. This chain joins TRBV4-1 and TRBJ1-1; D gene ambiguous. Germline CDR1 and CDR2: MGHRA and YSYEKL. V lost 4 bases to trimming and J lost 2 bases, with 8 bases between them. The CDR3 loop spans 13 amino acids. CDR3 coding DNA: TGCGCCAGCAGCCGGAGCGTTAACACTGAAGCTTTCTTT. Protein sequence: CASSRSVNTEAFF.

This clone is a singleton in its sample. V gene TRBV6-1 combines with J gene TRBJ2-1; D might be TRBD1 (5 bases). V was shortened by 0 bases and J by 7 bases, with 16 bases between the two germline ends. The germline V gene encodes CDR1 MNHNS and CDR2 SASEGT. This CDR3 comprises 16 residues. CDR3 amino acids: CASSEAARANENEQFF. The CDR3 DNA follows: TGTGCCAGCAGTGAAGCGGCCAGGGCGAATGAAAATGAGCAGTTCTTC.

The chain is built from TRBV5-1 and TRBJ1-6; D gene uncertain. Germline V lookup: CDR1 SGHRS, CDR2 YFSETQ. This CDR3 region has 13 residues. Trimming stripped 0 bases from V and 10 bases from J, with 8 bases between. CDR3 nucleotides: TGCGCCAGCAGCTTGGATGCTAACTCACCCCTCCACTTT. Translating gives CASSLDANSPLHF.

The rearrangement links TRBV5-1 to TRBJ2-7; maybe TRBD2 (6 bases). Looked up from germline, CDR1 is SGHRS and CDR2 is YFSETQ. V was cut by 1 base and J by 3 bases, with 14 bases left in between. The CDR3 has 15 amino acids. The CDR3 spells CASSLRVSGVYEQYF. The CDR3 DNA follows: TGCGCCAGCAGCTTGCGTGTTAGCGGCGTCTACGAGCAGTACTTC. Combining the CDR3 with reference TRBV5-1 and TRBJ2-7 gives the whole variable domain KAGVTQTPRYLIKTRGQQVTLSCSPISGHRSVSWYQQTPGQGLQFLFEYFSETQRNKGNFPGRFSGRQFSNSRSEMNVSTLELGDSALYLCASSLRVSGVYEQYFGPGTRLTVT.

This clone has a single count. This rearrangement joins TRBV2 to TRBJ1-6; D is unclear. The CDR3 has 13 amino acids. V was clipped by 7 bases and J by 7 bases, with 11 bases between them. The germline V gene has CDR1 SNHLY and CDR2 FYNNEI. CDR3 sequence: CASTETWNSPLHF. CDR3 DNA: TGTGCCAGCACCGAAACTTGGAATTCACCCCTCCACTTT.

The chain carries TRBV10-2 and TRBJ1-2, with 8 positions matching TRBD1. There are 19 residues in the CDR3. Germline CDR1 WSHSY, CDR2 SAAADI. Germline trimming cut 9 bases from V and 0 bases from J; bases unmatched to any gene: 21. CDR3 protein: CASQGMGLGDRSTNYGYTF. The CDR3 DNA is TGCGCCAGTCAGGGTATGGGTCTCGGGGACAGGAGTACTAACTATGGCTACACCTTC.